The 19 T cell receptor beta chains below all came from one sample that was sequenced in a study of patients and donors after allogeneic stem cell transplantation. TCRdb ran MiXCR on the RT-PCR reads and lists one entry per CDR3 protein. The sample yields some 87,000 distinct CDR3 sequences, approximately 49% seen once. Source material: blood, either unsorted or a sorted T cell fraction (not recorded which). The source of these receptors is a human donor who was either an allogeneic HSCT recipient or a stem cell or donor lymphocyte infusion donor (not recorded which). It is not recorded whose cells these are; they may come from a transplant donor.

This clonotype showed up just once. An end of the junction differs from the germline gene, which may be a read error. The rearrangement uses TRBV7-3 and TRBJ1-1; D unclear. CDR1 is SGHTA, CDR2 FQGTGA, per germline. This CDR3 spans 14 amino acids. The CDR3 DNA is TGTGCCAGGAGCTTAACGCGGCTGAACACTGAAGCTTTCTTT. This codes for CARSLTRLNTEAFF.

This chain links TRBV27 with TRBJ1-1; no clear D. V gave up 4 bases and J gave up 0 bases, with 3 bases separating them. This CDR3 contains 12 residues. Germline-derived CDR1 and CDR2 are MNHEY and SMNVEV (reference sequence). CDR3 sequence: CASSSMNTEAFF. The CDR3, as DNA: TGTGCCAGCAGTTCAATGAACACTGAAGCTTTCTTT.

The rearrangement uses TRBV6-5 and TRBJ1-4; D uncertain. This CDR3 is 14 amino acids long. With 6 bases removed from V and 12 bases from J, the gap between germline ends came to 20 bases. Germline-derived CDR1 and CDR2 are MNHEY and SVGAGI. The CDR3: CASREEPGIRELFF. In DNA, the CDR3 is TGTGCCAGCAGGGAGGAGCCCGGTATTCGAGAACTGTTTTTT.

The J gene is TRBJ1-5, the V gene TRBV6-1, with 9 bases matching TRBD1. The germline CDR1 and CDR2 sequences are MNHNS and SASEGT. There are 14 residues in the CDR3. V was pared by 4 bases and J by 3 bases, with 1 base of the junction left unmatched. This CDR3 is CASSGTGANQPQHF. The CDR3 region has the DNA TGTGCCAGCAGTGGGACAGGGGCCAATCAGCCCCAGCATTTT.

The rearrangement uses TRBV12-3 or TRBV12-4 and TRBJ1-2, with D maybe TRBD1 (5 bases). The CDR3 totals 14 residues. Trimming removed 3 bases from V and 4 bases from J, with 12 bases in between. CDR3 sequence reads: CASSLAGLTYGYTF. The CDR3 DNA reads TGTGCCAGCAGTTTGGCGGGACTAACCTATGGCTACACCTTC.

This chain connects TRBV12-3 or TRBV12-4 to TRBJ1-1; tentative D call: TRBD1 (5 bases). V was trimmed by 2 bases and J by 1 base, leaving 8 bases between them. The CDR3 is 14 residues long. The CDR3 nucleotides read TGTGCCAGCAGTTTAAATGGGGCGAACACTGAAGCTTTCTTT. The encoded protein is CASSLNGANTEAFF.

The chain employs TRBV4-2 and TRBJ1-1, with 7 bases matching TRBD1. The CDR3 has 15 amino acids. V dropped 1 base and J dropped 5; count of bases not matched to a gene: 7. In germline, CDR1 is LGHNA, CDR2 YNFKEQ. CDR3 amino acids: CASSQADREGTEAFF. As DNA, the CDR3 is TGTGCCAGCAGCCAAGCTGACAGGGAGGGAACTGAAGCTTTCTTT.

This chain connects TRBV6-6 to TRBJ1-1; 9 bases match TRBD1. V dropped 6 bases and J dropped 5; count of bases not matched to a gene: 10. The CDR3 has 15 amino acids. Looked up from germline, CDR1 is MNHNY and CDR2 is SVGAGI (reference sequence). This CDR3 reads CASSLTRDRATEAFF. In DNA, the CDR3 is TGTGCCAGCAGCCTGACCCGGGACAGGGCTACTGAAGCTTTCTTT.

The gene calls are TRBV7-9 and TRBJ1-5, with 7 bases identical to TRBD1. CDR1 and CDR2 from the germline V gene are SEHNR and FQNEAQ (reference sequence). The J segment lost 4 bases and the V segment lost 5 bases, leaving 2 bases of the junction unmatched. This CDR3 comprises 13 residues. This CDR3 is CASSNRGNQPQHF. As DNA, the CDR3 is TGTGCCAGCAGCAACAGGGGAAATCAGCCCCAGCATTTT.

V is TRBV11-2 and J is TRBJ1-2; weak D call: TRBD1 (5 bases). V lost 5 bases to trimming and J lost 0 bases, with 13 bases between them. Germline loops: CDR1 SGHAT, CDR2 FQNNGV. This CDR3 comprises 15 residues. The CDR3 sequence is CASSPQALANYGYTF. In DNA form, the CDR3 reads TGTGCCAGCAGCCCACAGGCCCTAGCTAACTATGGCTACACCTTC.

The rearrangement joins TRBV20-1 to TRBJ1-1; 8 nucleotides line up with TRBD1. Per germline, CDR1 DFQATT and CDR2 SNEGSKA (reference sequence). This CDR3 is built from 15 residues. Trimming at V came to 0 bases and at J to 0 bases, leaving 3 bases not matched to a gene. DNA of the CDR3: TGCAGTGCTAGAGAAGACAGGGGAGTGAACACTGAAGCTTTCTTT. Translation: CSAREDRGVNTEAFF.

This clonotype was recorded a few times. The rearrangement joins TRBV4-1 to TRBJ1-3; no reliable D call. The germline gives CDR1 MGHRA, CDR2 YSYEKL. This CDR3 contains 15 residues. The germline V and J ends were trimmed by 6 bases and 0 bases, with 12 bases remaining between them. Here the CDR3 DNA reads TGCGCCAGCAGTGACGGGCATGACTCTGGAAACACCATATATTTT. Translated, it gives CASSDGHDSGNTIYF.

The chain couples TRBV29-1 to TRBJ1-1; D remains unclear. Between the trimmed V and J ends, which lost 4 bases and 5 bases, there was a span of 14 bases. Germline CDR1 SQVTM, CDR2 ANQGSEA. This CDR3 region has 13 residues. The CDR3 spells CSVAMGISTEAFF. DNA of the CDR3: TGCAGCGTTGCTATGGGGATCTCGACTGAAGCTTTCTTT. The full variable domain, with the rest looked up from reference TRBV29-1 and TRBJ1-1, is SAVISQKPSRDICQRGTSLTIQCQVDSQVTMMFWYRQQPGQSLTLIATANQGSEATYESGFVIDKFPISRPNLTFSTLTVSNMSPEDSSIYLCSVAMGISTEAFFGQGTRLTVV.

The sample holds a few counts of this clonotype. The rearrangement links TRBV12-3 or TRBV12-4 to TRBJ1-1; a weak D match, TRBD1 (6 bases). The V gene lost 7 bases and the J gene lost 0 bases, with 18 bases spanning the gap. The CDR3 has 16 amino acids. Here the CDR3 reads CASTPPGWTVNTEAFF. As DNA, the CDR3 is TGTGCCAGCACTCCCCCCGGGTGGACAGTGAACACTGAAGCTTTCTTT.

Only a few counts were recorded for this clonotype. The chain carries TRBV3-1 and TRBJ1-5; D is unclear. The length of the CDR3 is 12 residues. Deletions cut 1 base from V and 7 bases from J, with 5 bases between. Per the germline V gene, CDR1 is LGHDT and CDR2 is YNNKEL (reference sequence). The CDR3 here is CASSQGAQPQHF. The CDR3 DNA is TGTGCCAGCAGCCAAGGGGCCCAGCCCCAGCATTTT. The full variable domain, in which reference TRBV3-1 and TRBJ1-5 provide the parts outside the CDR3, is DTAVSQTPKYLVTQMGNDKSIKCEQNLGHDTMYWYKQDSKKFLKIMFSYNNKELIINETVPNRFSPKSPDKAHLNLHINSLELGDSAVYFCASSQGAQPQHFGDGTRLSIL.

The rearrangement joins TRBV6-6 to TRBJ1-5; D uncertain. Germline-derived CDR1 and CDR2 are MNHNY and SVGAGI (reference sequence). V was trimmed by 2 bases and J by 2 bases, leaving 13 bases between them. The CDR3 runs 16 residues. The chain's CDR3 is CASSYGQNSGNQPQHF. The CDR3 coding sequence is TGTGCCAGCAGTTACGGGCAGAATAGTGGCAATCAGCCCCAGCATTTT.

CDR3 nucleotides: TGTGCCAGCAGTTTATGGACAGGGGGCAGGCCAGATACGCAGTATTTT. Translated, it gives CASSLWTGGRPDTQYF. This chain joins TRBV12-3 or TRBV12-4 and TRBJ2-3; 11 nucleotides match TRBD1. Trimming removed 2 bases from V and 4 bases from J; junction bases left unmatched: 5. CDR3 length: 16 amino acids.

This sequence joins TRBV3-1 and TRBJ2-5, with D possibly TRBD1 on 5 matching bases. Germline V gives CDR1 LGHDT, CDR2 YNNKEL (reference sequence). Deletions cut 2 bases from V and 5 bases from J, with 12 bases between. The CDR3 loop spans 14 amino acids. The CDR3, as DNA: TGTGCCAGCAGCCAACGAACAGGCCGGGAGACCCAGTACTTC. This sequence encodes CASSQRTGRETQYF.

The V call is TRBV7-9, the J call TRBJ2-2, with a tentative D call TRBD2 (6 bases). Germline lookup yields CDR1 SEHNR and CDR2 FQNEAQ (reference sequence). The CDR3 has 16 amino acids. Between the trimmed V and J ends, which lost 8 bases and 4 bases, there was a span of 20 bases. The CDR3 loop is CASGPDGSRLTGELFF. The CDR3 DNA is TGTGCCAGCGGCCCTGACGGGAGCCGCCTCACCGGGGAGCTGTTTTTT.